The source of this TCR beta chain is a study of blood T cell repertoires in COVID-19. Study-level information: Each recovered donor of Cohort 3 presented with two negative PCRs, clearance, or symptom resolution.

Authors' processing steps: Quantification of nucleated cells was approximated via reference gene primer amplification. The method was immunoSEQ multiplex PCR; TCRdb's version includes in-frame clones alone and lacks a portion of them. That table furnishes V, J and clone size, whereas the DNA furnished D and trimming. The repertoire includes under 200,000 clones, about 80% of them detected once, and under 20% sits in the top ten. The CDR3 covers 14 residues. The chain uses TRBV21-1 and TRBJ2-7; the table gives TRBD2 as D, unverified against the DNA. TRBV21-1 is described as a pseudogene. This receptor was taken from a woman in her 70s in a cohort exposed to, infected with or recovered from COVID-19 (not recorded which). Input material: PBMCs or T cells enriched from blood (not recorded which). CDR3 residues: CATRSGVRTYEQYF. DNA for the CDR3: TGTGCAACGCGTTCGGGGGTAAGAACCTACGAGCAGTACTTC.